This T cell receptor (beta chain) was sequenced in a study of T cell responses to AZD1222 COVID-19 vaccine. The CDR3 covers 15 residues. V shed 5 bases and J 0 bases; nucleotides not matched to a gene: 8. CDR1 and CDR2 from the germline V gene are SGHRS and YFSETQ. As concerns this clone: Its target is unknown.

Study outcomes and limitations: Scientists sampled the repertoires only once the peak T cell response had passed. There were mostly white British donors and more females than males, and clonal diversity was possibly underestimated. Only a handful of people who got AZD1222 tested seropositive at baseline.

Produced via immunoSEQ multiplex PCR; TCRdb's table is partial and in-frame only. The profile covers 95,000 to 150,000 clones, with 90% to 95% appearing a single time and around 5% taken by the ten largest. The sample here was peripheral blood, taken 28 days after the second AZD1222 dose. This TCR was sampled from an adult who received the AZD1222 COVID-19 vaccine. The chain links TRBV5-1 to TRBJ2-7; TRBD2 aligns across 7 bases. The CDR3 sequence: CASRYERGRSYEQYF. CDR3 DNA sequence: TGCGCCAGCAGGTACGAGCGGGGACGCTCCTACGAGCAGTACTTC.